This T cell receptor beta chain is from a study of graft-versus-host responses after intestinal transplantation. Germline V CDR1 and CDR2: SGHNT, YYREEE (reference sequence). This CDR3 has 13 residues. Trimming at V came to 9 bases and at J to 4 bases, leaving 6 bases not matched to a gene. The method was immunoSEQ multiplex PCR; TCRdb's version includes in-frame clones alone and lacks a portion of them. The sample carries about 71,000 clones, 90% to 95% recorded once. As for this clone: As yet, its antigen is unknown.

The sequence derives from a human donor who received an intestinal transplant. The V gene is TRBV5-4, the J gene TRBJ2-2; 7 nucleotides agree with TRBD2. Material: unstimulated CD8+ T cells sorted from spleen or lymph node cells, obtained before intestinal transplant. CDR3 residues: CAIREVGTGELFF. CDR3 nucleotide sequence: TGTGCCATCCGGGAGGTCGGCACCGGGGAGCTGTTTTTT.